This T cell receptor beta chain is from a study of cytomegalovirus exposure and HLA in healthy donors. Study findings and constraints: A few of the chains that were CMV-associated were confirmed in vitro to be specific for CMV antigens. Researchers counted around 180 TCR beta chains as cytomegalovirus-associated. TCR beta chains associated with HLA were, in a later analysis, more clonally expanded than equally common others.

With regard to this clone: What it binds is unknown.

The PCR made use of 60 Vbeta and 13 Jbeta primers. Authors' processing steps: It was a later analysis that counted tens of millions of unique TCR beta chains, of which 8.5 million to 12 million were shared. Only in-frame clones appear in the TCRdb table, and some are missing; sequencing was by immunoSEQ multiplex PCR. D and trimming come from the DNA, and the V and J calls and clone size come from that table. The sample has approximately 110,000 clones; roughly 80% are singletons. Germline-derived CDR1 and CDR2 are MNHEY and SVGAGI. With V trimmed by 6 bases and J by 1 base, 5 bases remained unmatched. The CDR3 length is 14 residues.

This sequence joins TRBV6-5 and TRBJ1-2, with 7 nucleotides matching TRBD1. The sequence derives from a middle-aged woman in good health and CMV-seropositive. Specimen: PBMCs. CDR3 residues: CASSRDSFNYGYTF. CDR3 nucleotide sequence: TGTGCCAGCAGCCGGGACAGCTTTAACTATGGCTACACCTTC.